The clone carrying this TCR beta chain was found a few times. What it recognizes is unknown. TCRdb independently ran MiXCR on the RT-PCR reads; one entry per CDR3 protein. The sample holds around 490,000 distinct CDR3 sequences, 7.6% seen once. These data belong to a study of response to subunit inactivated influenza vaccine. Regarding the study as a whole: Authors suggested seasonal influenza vaccinations each recruit few new T cells.

Per germline, CDR1 LGHNA and CDR2 YSLEER. V was pared by 1 base and J by 4 bases, with 13 bases between. This CDR3 is built from 15 residues. This clonotype was obtained from a man aged 45 to 70 who received an inactivated influenza vaccine. Here the sequenced sample was PBMCs from blood, taken around 25 months after vaccination. This sequence joins TRBV4-3 and TRBJ1-2; D gene uncertain. This CDR3 is CASSQVLGRAYGYTF. The CDR3 nucleotides are TGCGCCAGCAGCCAAGTATTGGGAAGGGCCTATGGCTACACCTTC.